Listed below are T cell receptor beta chains from one sample, sequenced in a study of T cells after yellow fever vaccination. TCRdb called the 5' RACE reads again in MiXCR, with one record for every CDR3 protein. The sample lists roughly 350,000 distinct CDR3 sequences, roughly 4.3% occurring once. Material: PBMCs, obtained 5 days after the yellow fever booster vaccination. The receptors were sampled from a man aged 18 to 35 who received the YFV17D yellow fever vaccine. The CDR3 runs from the conserved cysteine through the conserved F or W. The D gene is left open where the match is weak. The size of a clone is reported for some rows only, either as once, few or many, or as a class for expanded clones.

cdr3_nt: TGTGCCAGCAGTCCTACGGTGGGACTAGCGGGGGGCAGAGCCAAAAACATTCAGTACTTC
cdr3_aa: CASSPTVGLAGGRAKNIQYF
d_call: TRBD2
clone_size: .
j_call: TRBJ2-4
v_call: TRBV27

cdr3_nt: TGCGCCAGCAGCCAAGATTTGCAGGGGCTCGAGCAGTACTTC
cdr3_aa: CASSQDLQGLEQYF
d_call: .
clone_size: few
j_call: TRBJ2-7
v_call: TRBV4-3

cdr3_nt: TGCAGTGCTAGAAGGACAGACCTTAACTATGGCTACACCTTC
cdr3_aa: CSARRTDLNYGYTF
d_call: .
clone_size: many
j_call: TRBJ1-2
v_call: TRBV20-1

cdr3_nt: TGTGCCAGCAGCTCCCTCGGGAGAAGGCAAGGGGGCTACACCTTC
cdr3_aa: CASSSLGRRQGGYTF
d_call: .
clone_size: .
j_call: TRBJ1-2
v_call: TRBV7-2

cdr3_nt: TGTGCCAGCAGTTCACAGGGCCTAGCCTACAATGAGCAGTTCTTC
cdr3_aa: CASSSQGLAYNEQFF
d_call: .
clone_size: .
j_call: TRBJ2-1
v_call: TRBV12-3/TRBV12-4

cdr3_nt: TGTGCCAGCAGTGCGGGGACAGGGAAGGAGACCCAGTACTTC
cdr3_aa: CASSAGTGKETQYF
d_call: TRBD1
clone_size: .
j_call: TRBJ2-5
v_call: TRBV25-1

cdr3_nt: TGCAGTGCTAAAAGGGGGACTCCTTATGGCTACACCTTC
cdr3_aa: CSAKRGTPYGYTF
d_call: .
clone_size: .
j_call: TRBJ1-2
v_call: TRBV20-1

cdr3_nt: TGTGCTAGCAGCCCGAGGACTAGCGGGGATACCGGGGAGCTGTTTTTT
cdr3_aa: CASSPRTSGDTGELFF
d_call: TRBD2
clone_size: few
j_call: TRBJ2-2
v_call: TRBV7-7

cdr3_nt: TGTGCCAGCAGCGTAGAACCCACAGGGACGGGGGGGAGGACCCAGTACTTC
cdr3_aa: CASSVEPTGTGGRTQYF
d_call: TRBD2
clone_size: .
j_call: TRBJ2-5
v_call: TRBV9

cdr3_nt: TGTGCCAGCAGTGAAGCCGAAGGAACCCAGTACTTC
cdr3_aa: CASSEAEGTQYF
d_call: .
clone_size: few
j_call: TRBJ2-5
v_call: TRBV2

cdr3_nt: TGTGCCAGCAGCTTGGGACACCGACAGGCCCCGGAGGAGACCCAGTACTTC
cdr3_aa: CASSLGHRQAPEETQYF
d_call: .
clone_size: few
j_call: TRBJ2-5
v_call: TRBV5-6

cdr3_nt: TGTGCCAGCAGCCAAGTTGTTAGCGAGGCCAAAAACATTCAGTACTTC
cdr3_aa: CASSQVVSEAKNIQYF
d_call: .
clone_size: few
j_call: TRBJ2-4
v_call: TRBV3-1

cdr3_nt: TGCAGTGCTTGGGACAGGGGCCAAACCTACGAGCAGTACTTC
cdr3_aa: CSAWDRGQTYEQYF
d_call: TRBD1
clone_size: few
j_call: TRBJ2-7
v_call: TRBV20-1

cdr3_nt: TGTGCCAGCAGCCTAATTCAGGAGGCCGGAAGGAGAAAGACCCAGTACTTC
cdr3_aa: CASSLIQEAGRRKTQYF
d_call: .
clone_size: .
j_call: TRBJ2-5
v_call: TRBV7-9